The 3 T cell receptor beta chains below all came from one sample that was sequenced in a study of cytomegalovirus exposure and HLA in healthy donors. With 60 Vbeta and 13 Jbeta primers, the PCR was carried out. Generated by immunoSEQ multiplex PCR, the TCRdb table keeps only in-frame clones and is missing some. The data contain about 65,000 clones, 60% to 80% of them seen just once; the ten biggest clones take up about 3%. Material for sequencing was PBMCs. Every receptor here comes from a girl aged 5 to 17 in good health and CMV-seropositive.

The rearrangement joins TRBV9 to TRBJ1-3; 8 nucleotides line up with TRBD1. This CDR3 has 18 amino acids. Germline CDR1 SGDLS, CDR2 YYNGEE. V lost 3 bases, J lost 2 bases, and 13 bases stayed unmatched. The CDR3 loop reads CASSEPQDRVVPGNTIYF. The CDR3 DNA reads TGTGCCAGCAGCGAGCCTCAGGACAGGGTAGTCCCTGGAAACACCATATATTTT.

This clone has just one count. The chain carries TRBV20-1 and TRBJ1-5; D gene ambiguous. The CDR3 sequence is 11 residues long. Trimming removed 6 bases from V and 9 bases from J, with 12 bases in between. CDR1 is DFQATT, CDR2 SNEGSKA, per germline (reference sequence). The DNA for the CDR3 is TGCAGTGCCGCGACTGTATCGCCCCAGCATTTT. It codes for CSAATVSPQHF.

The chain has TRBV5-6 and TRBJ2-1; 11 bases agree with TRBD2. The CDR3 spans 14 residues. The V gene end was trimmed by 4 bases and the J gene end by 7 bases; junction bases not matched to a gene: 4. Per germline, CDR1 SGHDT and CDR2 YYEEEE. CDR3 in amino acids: CASSQLAGVNEQFF. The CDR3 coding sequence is TGTGCCAGCAGCCAACTAGCGGGAGTAAATGAGCAGTTCTTC.